These 18 T cell receptor beta chains share one sample of origin, sequenced in a study of OX40 agonist ivuxolimab in advanced cancers. Sequencing used immunoSEQ multiplex PCR; TCRdb keeps in-frame clones, though not all of them. There are about 77,000 clones in the sample; around nine tenths occur only once, and around 2.4% lies in the top ten. Specimen: CD4+ or CD8+ T cells sorted from blood, collected in a trial of the OX40 agonist ivuxolimab. The receptors shown here come from an adult with an advanced solid tumor such as melanoma, head and neck, liver or kidney cancer.

The rearrangement joins TRBV18 to TRBJ1-6; TRBD1 might be the D (5 bases). The CDR3 is made up of 16 amino acids. Germline V lookup: CDR1 KGHSH, CDR2 LQKENI. The germline V and J ends were trimmed by 3 bases and 10 bases, with 19 bases remaining between them. The CDR3 is CASSPGSDTPGSPLHF. The DNA for the CDR3 is TGTGCCAGCTCACCCGGGTCGGACACGCCGGGATCACCCCTCCACTTT.

This clone was seen a few times. The rearrangement joins TRBV27 to TRBJ1-5; TRBD1 is a possible D gene (5 bases). Trimming removed 5 bases from V and 5 bases from J, with 16 bases in between. The CDR3 length is 15 residues. The germline CDR1 and CDR2 sequences are MNHEY and SMNVEV (reference sequence). CDR3 sequence reads: CASSPRGGDHQPQHF. The CDR3 nucleotides are TGTGCCAGCAGTCCTCGGGGGGGGGACCATCAGCCCCAGCATTTT.

The chain couples TRBV2 to TRBJ1-6; 12 bases are a match to TRBD1. V was clipped by 5 bases and J by 6 bases; unmatched bases: 2. Per the germline V gene, CDR1 is SNHLY and CDR2 is FYNNEI. The CDR3 length is 15 residues. CDR3 nucleotides: TGTGCCAGCAGTTTGGGACAGGGGGCTAATTCACCCCTCCACTTT. Its translation is CASSLGQGANSPLHF. Filled out from reference TRBV2 and TRBJ1-6, the complete variable domain reads EPEVTQTPSHQVTQMGQEVILRCVPISNHLYFYWYRQILGQKVEFLVSFYNNEISEKSEIFDDQFSVERPDGSNFTLKIRSTKLEDSAMYFCASSLGQGANSPLHFGNGTRLTVT.

V and J are TRBV19 and TRBJ1-4, with 9 bases lining up with TRBD1. CDR1 and CDR2 from the germline V gene are LNHDA and SQIVND (reference sequence). The CDR3 spans 14 residues. Trimming cost V 5 bases and J 15 bases; bases outside gene matches: 13. The CDR3 protein is CASSPGTGQRKLFF. In nucleotides, the CDR3 is TGTGCCAGTAGTCCAGGGACAGGGCAAAGGAAATTGTTTTTT.

The CDR3 reads CASSEPPPMFF. The CDR3 DNA reads TGTGCCAGCAGTGAACCACCCCCAATGTTTTTT. The V call is TRBV6-5, the J call TRBJ1-4; D unclear. Deletions cut 5 bases from V and 15 bases from J, with 13 bases between. The germline gives CDR1 MNHEY, CDR2 SVGAGI. The CDR3 runs 11 residues.

V is TRBV9 and J is TRBJ2-1; D is unresolved. V dropped 0 bases and J dropped 7 bases, with 8 bases sitting between them. This CDR3 contains 13 residues. The germline CDR1 and CDR2 sequences are SGDLS and YYNGEE. The DNA for the CDR3 is TGTGCCAGCAGCGTAGGGGCTGTTAATGAGCAGTTCTTC. Translating it yields CASSVGAVNEQFF.

The chain carries TRBV18 and TRBJ2-1, with D possibly TRBD2 on 6 matching bases. The CDR3 is 15 amino acids. V was trimmed by 0 bases and J by 4 bases, leaving 10 bases between them. Germline-derived CDR1 and CDR2 are KGHSH and LQKENI. The CDR3, as DNA: TGTGCCAGCTCACCACCCTCCGGGACTTACAATGAGCAGTTCTTC. Protein: CASSPPSGTYNEQFF.

Turning to this clone: Other nucleotide sequences from this sample produce the same CDR3. The chain combines TRBV19 with TRBJ2-5; 11 bases are a match to TRBD2. This CDR3 contains 15 residues. J was trimmed by 3 bases and V by 2 bases; bases with no gene match: 2. The germline gives CDR1 LNHDA, CDR2 SQIVND (reference sequence). The CDR3 protein is CASSILGLAEETQYF. CDR3 coding DNA: TGTGCCAGTAGTATACTGGGACTAGCGGAAGAGACCCAGTACTTC.

V gene TRBV28 combines with J gene TRBJ2-5; 10 bases are shared with TRBD2. From germline, CDR1 is MDHEN and CDR2 SYDVKM. Trimming at V came to 6 bases and at J to 2 bases, leaving 9 bases not matched to a gene. The CDR3 contains 16 residues. CDR3 nucleotide sequence: TGTGCCAGCAGCGCTCGACTAGCGGGTAAACAAGAGACCCAGTACTTC. Encoded protein: CASSARLAGKQETQYF.

V is TRBV19 and J is TRBJ2-4, with D possibly being TRBD1 (5 bases). Germline-derived CDR1 and CDR2 are LNHDA and SQIVND (reference sequence). V was clipped by 3 bases and J by 1 base, with 16 bases between them. The CDR3 length is 17 residues. In DNA form, the CDR3 reads TGTGCCAGTAGTATCCTGGGCCAGGGAAGCGCCAAAAACATTCAGTACTTC. Protein: CASSILGQGSAKNIQYF.

This chain links TRBV5-1 with TRBJ2-5; D is unresolved. This CDR3 contains 12 residues. Trimming removed 4 bases at V and 1 base at J, with 5 bases between. The V gene's germline CDR1 is SGHRS and CDR2 YFSETQ. CDR3 sequence reads: CASSNPQETQYF. The DNA of the CDR3 is TGCGCCAGCAGCAACCCCCAAGAGACCCAGTACTTC.

The chain combines TRBV5-1 with TRBJ2-1; D is possibly TRBD1 (7 bases). There are 15 residues in the CDR3. The V end was cut by 3 bases, the J end by 6 bases, with 16 bases between. In germline, CDR1 is SGHRS, CDR2 YFSETQ. Here the CDR3 DNA reads TGCGCCAGCAGCTGGAACAGGGGACTCTCCAATGAGCAGTTCTTC. The encoded protein is CASSWNRGLSNEQFF. Based on the CDR3 plus reference TRBV5-1 and TRBJ2-1, the full variable domain is KAGVTQTPRYLIKTRGQQVTLSCSPISGHRSVSWYQQTPGQGLQFLFEYFSETQRNKGNFPGRFSGRQFSNSRSEMNVSTLELGDSALYLCASSWNRGLSNEQFFGPGTRLTVL.

This clone was seen a few times. V is TRBV10-2 and J is TRBJ2-7; maybe TRBD2 (5 bases). This CDR3 comprises 12 residues. Germline V CDR1 and CDR2: WSHSY, SAAADI. V dropped 6 bases and J dropped 5 bases, with 11 bases sitting between them. In DNA, the CDR3 is TGCGCCAGCAGCGAGGGTGCGAACGAGCAGTACTTC. It specifies CASSEGANEQYF.

The chain joins TRBV5-4 to TRBJ1-3; D is unresolved. With 2 bases removed from V and 0 bases from J, the gap between germline ends came to 6 bases. The germline V gene has CDR1 SGHNT and CDR2 YYREEE (reference sequence). The CDR3 contains 14 residues. The CDR3 spells CASSFGNSGNTIYF. CDR3 DNA: TGTGCCAGCAGCTTCGGGAACTCTGGAAACACCATATATTTT.

This sequence joins TRBV7-9 and TRBJ2-5; possible D gene TRBD1, 5 bases. This CDR3 region has 14 residues. Germline values: CDR1 SEHNR, CDR2 FQNEAQ (reference sequence). V lost 0 bases and J lost 3, with 8 bases in between. Here the CDR3 DNA reads TGTGCCAGCAGCTTAGCAACAGGAAAAGAGACCCAGTACTTC. The encoded protein is CASSLATGKETQYF.

This clone was picked up one time. V usage is TRBV18 and J usage is TRBJ1-1; D is possibly TRBD1 (6 bases). V was shortened by 3 bases and J by 7 bases, with 15 bases between the two germline ends. CDR3 length: 14 amino acids. Germline V lookup: CDR1 KGHSH, CDR2 LQKENI. The CDR3 DNA reads as TGTGCCAGCTCACCTGCCGTTGGGGGGCGTGAAGCTTTCTTT. Translated, it gives CASSPAVGGREAFF.

The rearrangement uses TRBV14 and TRBJ1-2; D ambiguous. This CDR3 spans 13 amino acids. Looked up from germline, CDR1 is SGHDN and CDR2 is FVKESK. V dropped 0 bases and J dropped 6 bases, with 8 bases sitting between them. The CDR3 loop is CASSQEQIHGYTF. In DNA form, the CDR3 reads TGTGCCAGCAGCCAAGAACAGATCCATGGCTACACCTTC. Combining the CDR3 with reference TRBV14 and TRBJ1-2 gives the whole variable domain EAGVTQFPSHSVIEKGQTVTLRCDPISGHDNLYWYRRVMGKEIKFLLHFVKESKQDESGMPNNRFLAERTGGTYSTLKVQPAELEDSGVYFCASSQEQIHGYTFGSGTRLTVV.

V usage is TRBV5-1 and J usage is TRBJ2-2; TRBD2 aligns across 12 bases. The CDR3 runs 18 residues. The V and J ends lost 4 bases and 4 bases, in that order; junction bases with no gene match: 11. Germline CDR1 and CDR2: SGHRS and YFSETQ. CDR3 in amino acids: CASSPLAGGRSSTGELFF. As DNA, the CDR3 is TGCGCCAGCAGCCCACTAGCGGGAGGACGCTCGAGCACCGGGGAGCTGTTTTTT.